This T cell receptor beta chain was sequenced for a study of blood T cell repertoires in COVID-19. Germline-derived CDR1 and CDR2 are LGHDT and YNNKEL (reference sequence). The CDR3 has 14 amino acids. The V end lost 4 bases, the J end lost 4 bases, and 13 bases lay between the germline ends. Only in-frame clones appear in the TCRdb table, and some are missing; sequencing was by immunoSEQ multiplex PCR. Found here are 100,000 or so clones, about 85% of them singletons; the top ten hold 10% to 15%. The V and J genes are TRBV3-1 (or the pseudogene TRBV3-2) and TRBJ1-2, with TRBD1 as a possible D gene (6 bases). Sequencing was carried out using peripheral blood. The sequence was collected from a human donor in a cohort sampled during active COVID-19. CDR3 residues: CASSPTGQLYGYTF. CDR3 nucleotide sequence: TGTGCCAGCAGCCCAACCGGACAGCTCTATGGCTACACCTTC.